Following are 30 T cell receptor beta chains from one sample sequenced in a study of T-cell reconstitution after alpha-beta-depleted transplantation in children. A library of TCRbeta sequences, prepared with unique molecular identifiers, was generated. MiXCR, run by TCRdb on the PCR reads, gives a single entry per CDR3 protein. The table records nearly 550,000 distinct CDR3 sequences, about 17% of them present only once. The starting material was PBMCs from the stem cell graft donor, obtained from the stem cell graft. These receptors all stem from a human donor who donated a stem cell graft to a child with acute lymphoblastic leukemia.

This clonotype was observed a handful of times. The rearrangement uses TRBV12-3 or TRBV12-4 and TRBJ2-3; 10 nucleotides agree with TRBD2. The V segment lost 0 bases and the J segment 14 bases; nucleotides outside the gene matches: 5. The CDR3 totals 13 residues. CDR3 loop: CASSLAPSGSTYF. DNA of the CDR3: TGTGCCAGCAGTTTAGCTCCTAGCGGGAGCACGTATTTT.

The genes are TRBV27 and TRBJ2-1, with unresolved D. V shed 0 bases and J shed 4 bases, with 10 bases lying between them. Germline assignment: CDR1 MNHEY and CDR2 SMNVEV (reference sequence). The CDR3 extends over 15 amino acids. CDR3 region: CASSLSIGRYNEQFF. The CDR3, as DNA: TGTGCCAGCAGTTTATCTATAGGGCGGTACAATGAGCAGTTCTTC.

The DNA of the CDR3 is TGTGCCAGCAGCAATAGCGAGAGATCATTGGAGCAGTACTTC. Its translation: CASSNSERSLEQYF. V gene TRBV7-9 combines with J gene TRBJ2-7, with D maybe TRBD2 (5 bases). V was cut by 5 bases and J by 7 bases, with 18 bases left in between. Germline lookup yields CDR1 SEHNR and CDR2 FQNEAQ (reference sequence). CDR3 size: 14 residues.

This clonotype was seen a handful of times. The chain employs TRBV27 and TRBJ1-2, with D possibly matching TRBD1 (5 bases). Trimming took 4 bases from V and 1 from J, leaving 16 bases between them. This CDR3 region has 16 residues. Germline CDR1 reads MNHEY; CDR2 reads SMNVEV (reference sequence). This CDR3 is CASSSTEPTINYGYTF. CDR3 nucleotides: TGTGCCAGCAGTTCGACAGAGCCGACTATTAACTATGGCTACACCTTC.

This chain links TRBV2 with TRBJ2-7; D is unclear. Trimming pared 2 bases from V and 2 bases from J, leaving 4 bases between. The CDR3 is made up of 12 amino acids. Germline CDR1 SNHLY, CDR2 FYNNEI. This CDR3 is CASSEFAYEQYF. The CDR3 DNA is TGTGCCAGCAGTGAATTTGCCTACGAGCAGTACTTC.

This clonotype was counted many times. This chain joins TRBV6-1 and TRBJ2-1, with D possibly being TRBD2 (6 bases). The V gene lost 5 bases and the J gene lost 2 bases, with 13 bases spanning the gap. CDR1 and CDR2 from the germline V gene are MNHNS and SASEGT. CDR3 length equals 15 residues. CDR3: CASSRTSPAYNEQFF. For the CDR3, the DNA is TGTGCCAGCAGTCGTACTAGCCCTGCCTACAATGAGCAGTTCTTC.

This clonotype was observed a handful of times. The chain has TRBV5-1 and TRBJ1-2; tentative D call: TRBD1 (5 bases). V dropped 4 bases and J dropped 0 bases, with 13 bases sitting between them. This CDR3 contains 15 residues. Looked up from germline, CDR1 is SGHRS and CDR2 is YFSETQ. Here the CDR3 DNA reads TGCGCCAGCAGCCCAATCAGGGTAGCTAACTATGGCTACACCTTC. Protein: CASSPIRVANYGYTF. The full variable domain, rest sourced from reference TRBV5-1 and TRBJ1-2, is KAGVTQTPRYLIKTRGQQVTLSCSPISGHRSVSWYQQTPGQGLQFLFEYFSETQRNKGNFPGRFSGRQFSNSRSEMNVSTLELGDSALYLCASSPIRVANYGYTFGSGTRLTVV.

The chain has TRBV12-3 or TRBV12-4 and TRBJ2-7; no definite D call. Trimming left V 5 bases short and J 4 bases short, with 15 bases between. This CDR3 region has 14 residues. CDR3 sequence: CASSLIRIPYEQYF. The CDR3 nucleotides read TGTGCCAGCAGTCTAATCAGGATCCCGTACGAGCAGTACTTC.

This rearrangement joins TRBV7-8 to TRBJ2-7, with 9 bases aligning to TRBD2. Per germline, CDR1 SGHVS and CDR2 FQNEAQ. V was pared by 2 bases and J by 6 bases, with 8 bases of the junction left unmatched. The CDR3 is made up of 15 amino acids. DNA for the CDR3: TGTGCCAGCAGCTTACGGCTAGCGGGAACCCTCGAGCAGTACTTC. Amino acid sequence: CASSLRLAGTLEQYF.

In this sample, this clonotype turned up a few times. The gene calls are TRBV7-9 and TRBJ1-2; D remains unclear. CDR1 and CDR2 from the germline V gene are SEHNR and FQNEAQ (reference sequence). The CDR3 runs to 11 residues. V lost 4 bases to trimming and J lost 12 bases, with 12 bases between them. The CDR3 DNA follows: TGTGCCAGCAGCTCCGAAGCTACGGACACCTTC. This encodes CASSSEATDTF.

This clonotype came up a few times. The rearrangement uses TRBV9 and TRBJ1-2; 7 bases map to TRBD1. V gave up 3 bases and J gave up 3 bases; unmatched junction bases: 11. The germline CDR1 and CDR2 sequences are SGDLS and YYNGEE. CDR3 length: 16 amino acids. The chain's CDR3 is CASSASGTASHYGYTF. The CDR3 DNA reads as TGTGCCAGCAGCGCGTCCGGGACAGCGTCCCACTATGGCTACACCTTC. Using reference TRBV9 and TRBJ1-2 for the parts outside the CDR3, the full variable domain is DSGVTQTPKHLITATGQRVTLRCSPRSGDLSVYWYQQSLDQGLQFLIQYYNGEERAKGNILERFSAQQFPDLHSELNLSSLELGDSALYFCASSASGTASHYGYTFGSGTRLTVV.

This clonotype was detected a few times. The chain employs TRBV3-1 and TRBJ1-1; TRBD1 might be the D (5 bases). In germline, CDR1 is LGHDT, CDR2 YNNKEL (reference sequence). The V and J ends lost 2 bases and 7 bases respectively, with 14 bases between them. The CDR3 has 14 residues. For the CDR3, the DNA is TGTGCCAGCAGCCAACTCGACAGTCTATATGAAGCTTTCTTT. Protein: CASSQLDSLYEAFF. Full variable domain (remainder filled in from reference TRBV3-1 and TRBJ1-1): DTAVSQTPKYLVTQMGNDKSIKCEQNLGHDTMYWYKQDSKKFLKIMFSYNNKELIINETVPNRFSPKSPDKAHLNLHINSLELGDSAVYFCASSQLDSLYEAFFGQGTRLTVV.

The table lists this clonotype with a few counts. The gene calls are TRBV11-1 and TRBJ2-6; 8 bases are a match to TRBD1. Looked up from germline, CDR1 is SGHAT and CDR2 is FQDESV (reference sequence). This CDR3 is built from 20 residues. V shed 0 bases, J shed 1 base, and the junction held 11 bases outside the gene matches. The CDR3 here is CASSLATIGQGESGANVLTF. The CDR3 DNA follows: TGTGCCAGCAGCTTAGCGACCATTGGACAGGGCGAATCTGGGGCCAACGTCCTGACTTTC.

The J gene is TRBJ2-5, the V gene TRBV12-3 or TRBV12-4; tentatively, D is TRBD1 (6 bases). This CDR3 has 13 residues. The V end was cut by 10 bases, the J end by 0 bases, with 12 bases between. The CDR3 region has the DNA TGTGCCATTTCCGACAGGTACCAAGAGACCCAGTACTTC. It encodes CAISDRYQETQYF.

This chain links TRBV5-1 with TRBJ1-1, with D possibly being TRBD1 (5 bases). The V end was cut by 0 bases, the J end by 4 bases, with 19 bases between. Germline CDR1 and CDR2: SGHRS and YFSETQ. CDR3 length equals 17 residues. The CDR3: CASSLGAAGAAVTEAFF. CDR3 coding DNA: TGCGCCAGCAGCTTGGGTGCTGCTGGGGCGGCCGTCACTGAAGCTTTCTTT.

The chain has TRBV20-1 and TRBJ1-2; D is possibly TRBD1 (5 bases). CDR1 DFQATT and CDR2 SNEGSKA come from the germline V gene (reference sequence). V was cut by 4 bases and J by 2 bases, with 20 bases left in between. The CDR3 runs to 16 residues. This chain's CDR3 is CSAIERAGWSNYGYTF. DNA of the CDR3: TGCAGTGCTATAGAGAGGGCAGGGTGGTCCAACTATGGCTACACCTTC.

This clonotype has ten or more counts. V and J are TRBV7-2 and TRBJ2-1; 11 positions match TRBD2. Trimming cost V 2 bases and J 6 bases; bases outside gene matches: 3. Per the germline V gene, CDR1 is SGHTA and CDR2 is FQGNSA. CDR3 length equals 15 residues. CDR3: CASSLTSGRGNEQFF. The DNA for the CDR3 is TGTGCCAGCAGCTTAACTAGCGGGAGAGGCAATGAGCAGTTCTTC.

This clonotype was seen more than once but under ten times. The chain has TRBV5-1 and TRBJ1-3; D is unclear. CDR3 length equals 14 residues. V gave up 4 bases and J gave up 3 bases, with 11 bases separating them. Per germline, CDR1 SGHRS and CDR2 YFSETQ. CDR3 bases: TGCGCCAGCAGCCCTGAAGCGGTTGGAAACACCATATATTTT. It encodes CASSPEAVGNTIYF. The full variable domain, rest sourced from reference TRBV5-1 and TRBJ1-3, is KAGVTQTPRYLIKTRGQQVTLSCSPISGHRSVSWYQQTPGQGLQFLFEYFSETQRNKGNFPGRFSGRQFSNSRSEMNVSTLELGDSALYLCASSPEAVGNTIYFGEGSWLTVV.

The chain joins TRBV12-3 or TRBV12-4 to TRBJ2-1; 11 bases are a match to TRBD2. CDR3 length: 15 residues. The V segment lost 7 bases and the J segment 4 bases; nucleotides outside the gene matches: 6. DNA for the CDR3: TGTGCCAGCATCCTGACTAGCGGGGTTTACAATGAGCAGTTCTTC. It specifies CASILTSGVYNEQFF.

J is TRBJ1-1 and V is TRBV7-2, with 7 bases lining up with TRBD1. The CDR3 sequence is 15 residues long. Trimming cost V 2 bases and J 5 bases; bases outside gene matches: 8. The germline CDR1 and CDR2 sequences are SGHTA and FQGNSA. The CDR3 DNA reads as TGTGCCAGCAGCTTAAAGAGGGGGCTTATGACTGAAGCTTTCTTT. Its translation: CASSLKRGLMTEAFF.

J is TRBJ2-7 and V is TRBV27; 7 nucleotides match TRBD1. J lost 5 bases, V lost 3 bases, and 10 bases had no gene match. The CDR3 has 15 residues. Germline V gene lookup returns CDR1 MNHEY and CDR2 SMNVEV (reference sequence). The CDR3 sequence: CASSLGPGTADEQYF. DNA for the CDR3: TGTGCCAGCAGTTTGGGGCCCGGGACAGCCGACGAGCAGTACTTC.

This clonotype showed up just a few times. The genes are TRBV6-1 and TRBJ2-7; TRBD1 aligns across 7 bases. CDR3 length: 13 amino acids. CDR1 is MNHNS, CDR2 SASEGT, per germline. With 5 bases clipped from V and 2 bases from J, the junction kept 3 bases outside the gene matches. CDR3 protein: CASSRDSPYEQYF. The CDR3 DNA reads TGTGCCAGCAGTCGGGACAGCCCCTACGAGCAGTACTTC.

The rearrangement joins TRBV5-1 to TRBJ2-3; unclear D gene. Germline CDR1 reads SGHRS; CDR2 reads YFSETQ. CDR3 length: 14 residues. V was trimmed by 5 bases and J by 0 bases, leaving 10 bases between them. The CDR3 loop is CASRAVLSTDTQYF. The CDR3 region has the DNA TGCGCCAGCAGGGCGGTACTTAGCACAGATACGCAGTATTTT.

This clonotype has just a few counts. The rearrangement joins TRBV19 to TRBJ2-2; the D is unclear. From germline, CDR1 is LNHDA and CDR2 SQIVND (reference sequence). The CDR3 spans 12 residues. V shed 5 bases and J shed 6 bases, with 7 bases lying between them. The CDR3 DNA reads TGTGCCAGTAGTGGTCAGGCCGGGGAGCTGTTTTTT. Its protein product is CASSGQAGELFF.

This rearrangement joins TRBV7-8 to TRBJ1-5, with TRBD1 identical over 7 bases. CDR1 SGHVS and CDR2 FQNEAQ come from the germline V gene. The CDR3 runs 16 residues. Germline trimming cut 5 bases from V and 2 bases from J; bases unmatched to any gene: 9. The DNA of the CDR3 is TGTGCCAGCAGCCTAGACAGGGTTTCTGGCAATCAGCCCCAGCATTTT. As protein: CASSLDRVSGNQPQHF.

This chain joins TRBV29-1 and TRBJ2-7; D not certain. Trimming removed 0 bases at V and 3 bases at J, with 6 bases between. The CDR3 extends over 12 amino acids. Germline V CDR1 and CDR2: SQVTM, ANQGSEA. In nucleotides, the CDR3 is TGCAGCGTTGAAGATCAAATCTACGAGCAGTACTTC. Protein product: CSVEDQIYEQYF.

The V and J genes are TRBV4-1 and TRBJ2-7, with 8 bases aligning to TRBD2. This CDR3 contains 15 residues. After removal of 2 bases from V and 2 bases from J, the junction contained 5 bases not matched to a gene. Germline V gene lookup returns CDR1 MGHRA and CDR2 YSYEKL. As DNA, the CDR3 is TGCGCCAGCAGCCAAACGGCGGGAGGCGCCTACGAGCAGTACTTC. This translates into CASSQTAGGAYEQYF.

This clonotype was counted between two and nine times. The chain employs TRBV7-2 and TRBJ1-2, with unresolved D. Germline V lookup: CDR1 SGHTA, CDR2 FQGNSA. V lost 1 base to trimming and J lost 13 bases, with 16 bases between them. The CDR3 loop spans 13 amino acids. The CDR3 reads CASSLGLLGVSTF. The CDR3 DNA reads as TGTGCCAGCAGCTTAGGCCTCCTGGGTGTCTCCACCTTC.

In DNA form, the CDR3 reads TGCAGCGTTGCAGGGCAGGGTGATCAGCCCCAGCATTTT. Translation: CSVAGQGDQPQHF. The chain employs TRBV29-1 and TRBJ1-5, with TRBD1 as a possible D gene (5 bases). This CDR3 has 13 amino acids. Between the trimmed V and J ends, which lost 4 bases and 5 bases, there was a span of 12 bases. The germline CDR1 and CDR2 sequences are SQVTM and ANQGSEA.

This chain connects TRBV20-1 to TRBJ2-6, with D perhaps given as TRBD1 or TRBD2 (5 bases each). V lost 0 bases, J lost 0 bases, and 18 bases lay in between. CDR1 is DFQATT, CDR2 SNEGSKA, per germline (reference sequence). This CDR3 spans 19 amino acids. CDR3 nucleotides: TGCAGTGCTAGAGATAGGGTTCGAGGGGTCAGCTCTGGGGCCAACGTCCTGACTTTC. Its translation is CSARDRVRGVSSGANVLTF.